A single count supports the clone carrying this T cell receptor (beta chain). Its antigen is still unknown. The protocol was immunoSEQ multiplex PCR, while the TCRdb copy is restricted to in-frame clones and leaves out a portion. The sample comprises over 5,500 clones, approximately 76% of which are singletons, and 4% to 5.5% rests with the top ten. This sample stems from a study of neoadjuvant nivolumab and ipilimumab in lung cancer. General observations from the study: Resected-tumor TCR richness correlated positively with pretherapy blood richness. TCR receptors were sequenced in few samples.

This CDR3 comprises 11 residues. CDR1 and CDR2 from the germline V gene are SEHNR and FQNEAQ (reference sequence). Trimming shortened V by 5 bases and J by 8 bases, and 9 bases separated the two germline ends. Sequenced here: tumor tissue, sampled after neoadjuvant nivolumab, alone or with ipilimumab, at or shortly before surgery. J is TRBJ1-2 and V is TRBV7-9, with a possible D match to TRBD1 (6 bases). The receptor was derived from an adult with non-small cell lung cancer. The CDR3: CASSLGQGYTF. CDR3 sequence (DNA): TGTGCCAGCAGCCTTGGACAGGGCTACACCTTC. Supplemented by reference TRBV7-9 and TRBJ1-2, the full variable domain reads DTGVSQNPRHKITKRGQNVTFRCDPISEHNRLYWYRQTLGQGPEFLTYFQNEAQLEKSRLLSDRFSAERPKGSFSTLEIQRTEQGDSAMYLCASSLGQGYTFGSGTRLTVV.